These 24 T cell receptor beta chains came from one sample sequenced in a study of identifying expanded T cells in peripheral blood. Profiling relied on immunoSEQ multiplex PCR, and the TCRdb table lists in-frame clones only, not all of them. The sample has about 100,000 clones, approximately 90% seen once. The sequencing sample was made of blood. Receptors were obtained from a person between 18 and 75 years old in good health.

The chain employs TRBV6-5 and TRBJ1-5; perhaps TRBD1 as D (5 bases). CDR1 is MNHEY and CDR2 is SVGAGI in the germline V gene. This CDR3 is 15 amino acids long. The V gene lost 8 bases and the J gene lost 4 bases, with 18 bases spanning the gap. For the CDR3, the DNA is TGTGCCAGCGGGGGATTACCCAATACTAATCAGCCCCAGCATTTT. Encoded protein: CASGGLPNTNQPQHF.

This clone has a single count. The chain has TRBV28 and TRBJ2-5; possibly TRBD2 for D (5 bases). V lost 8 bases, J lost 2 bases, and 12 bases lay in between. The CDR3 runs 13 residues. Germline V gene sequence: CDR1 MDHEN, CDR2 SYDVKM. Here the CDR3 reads CASGLGGQETQYF. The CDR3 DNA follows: TGTGCCAGCGGGCTGGGCGGGCAAGAGACCCAGTACTTC.

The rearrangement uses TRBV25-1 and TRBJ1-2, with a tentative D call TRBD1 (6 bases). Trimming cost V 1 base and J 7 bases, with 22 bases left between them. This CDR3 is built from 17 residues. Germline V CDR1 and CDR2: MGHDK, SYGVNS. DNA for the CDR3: TGTGCCAGCAGTGAATTCAGGGGTCCTACACACCAGGCTGGCTACACCTTC. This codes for CASSEFRGPTHQAGYTF.

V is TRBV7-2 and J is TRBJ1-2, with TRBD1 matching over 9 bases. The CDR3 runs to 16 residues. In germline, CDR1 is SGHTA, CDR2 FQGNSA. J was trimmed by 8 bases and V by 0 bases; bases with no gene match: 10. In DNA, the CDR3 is TGTGCCAGCAGCTTAGCCCCGACACAGGGGGCGGGCGGCTACACCTTC. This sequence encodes CASSLAPTQGAGGYTF.

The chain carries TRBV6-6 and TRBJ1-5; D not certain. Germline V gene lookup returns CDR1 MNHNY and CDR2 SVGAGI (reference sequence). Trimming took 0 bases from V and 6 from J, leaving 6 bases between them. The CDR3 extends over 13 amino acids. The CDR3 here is CASSYSRIQPQHF. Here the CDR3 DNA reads TGTGCCAGCAGTTACTCCAGAATTCAGCCCCAGCATTTT.

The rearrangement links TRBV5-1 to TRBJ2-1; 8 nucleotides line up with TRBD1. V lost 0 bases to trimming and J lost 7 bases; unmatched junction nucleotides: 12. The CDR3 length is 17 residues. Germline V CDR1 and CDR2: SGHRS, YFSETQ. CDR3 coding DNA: TGCGCCAGCAGCTTGGCGGTGGGACAGGTGGGGGAGAATGAGCAGTTCTTC. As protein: CASSLAVGQVGENEQFF.

CDR3 in amino acids: CASSLVLLSYNEQFF. In DNA, the CDR3 is TGTGCCAGCAGCTTGGTGCTGCTCTCCTACAATGAGCAGTTCTTC. The chain carries TRBV5-6 and TRBJ2-1; D unresolved. Per the germline V gene, CDR1 is SGHDT and CDR2 is YYEEEE. Trimming cost V 0 bases and J 0 bases, with 7 bases left between them. The CDR3 runs to 15 residues. Based on the CDR3 plus reference TRBV5-6 and TRBJ2-1, the full variable domain is DAGVTQSPTHLIKTRGQQVTLRCSPKSGHDTVSWYQQALGQGPQFIFQYYEEEERQRGNFPDRFSGHQFPNYSSELNVNALLLGDSALYLCASSLVLLSYNEQFFGPGTRLTVL.

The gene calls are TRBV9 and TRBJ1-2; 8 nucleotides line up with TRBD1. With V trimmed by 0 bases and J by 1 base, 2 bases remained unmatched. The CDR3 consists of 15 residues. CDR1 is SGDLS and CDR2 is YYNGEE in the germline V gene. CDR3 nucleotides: TGTGCCAGCAGCGTAGGAACAGGGGGTAACTATGGCTACACCTTC. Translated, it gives CASSVGTGGNYGYTF.

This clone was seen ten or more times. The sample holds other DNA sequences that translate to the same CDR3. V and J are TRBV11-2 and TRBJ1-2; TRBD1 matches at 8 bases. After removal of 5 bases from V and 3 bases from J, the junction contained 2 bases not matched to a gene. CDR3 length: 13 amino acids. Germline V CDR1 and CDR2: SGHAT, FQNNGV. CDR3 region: CASSPGQDYGYTF. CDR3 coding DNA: TGTGCCAGCAGCCCGGGACAGGACTATGGCTACACCTTC.

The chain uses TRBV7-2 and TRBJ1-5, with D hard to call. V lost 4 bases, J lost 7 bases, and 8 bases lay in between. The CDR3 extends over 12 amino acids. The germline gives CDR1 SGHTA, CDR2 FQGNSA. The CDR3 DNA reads TGTGCCAGCAGCTGGGGAGGCCAGCCCCAGCATTTT. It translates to CASSWGGQPQHF. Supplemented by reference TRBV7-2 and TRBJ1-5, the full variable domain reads GAGVSQSPSNKVTEKGKDVELRCDPISGHTALYWYRQSLGQGLEFLIYFQGNSAPDKSGLPSDRFSAERTGGSVSTLTIQRTQQEDSAVYLCASSWGGQPQHFGDGTRLSIL.

CDR3: CASSPPPSRSEAFF. The CDR3 DNA reads as TGTGCCAGCAGTCCGCCTCCCTCCCGAAGTGAAGCTTTCTTT. This chain connects TRBV28 to TRBJ1-1, with no clear D. The CDR3 totals 14 residues. In germline, CDR1 is MDHEN, CDR2 SYDVKM. V lost 5 bases, J lost 7 bases, and 17 bases lay in between.

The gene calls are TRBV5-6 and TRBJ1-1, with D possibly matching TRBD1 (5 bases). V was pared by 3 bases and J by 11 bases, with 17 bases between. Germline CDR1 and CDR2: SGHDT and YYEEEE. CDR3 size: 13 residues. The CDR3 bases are TGTGCCAGCAGCTGGGGCCCCCCGGTGGACGCTTTCTTT. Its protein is CASSWGPPVDAFF.

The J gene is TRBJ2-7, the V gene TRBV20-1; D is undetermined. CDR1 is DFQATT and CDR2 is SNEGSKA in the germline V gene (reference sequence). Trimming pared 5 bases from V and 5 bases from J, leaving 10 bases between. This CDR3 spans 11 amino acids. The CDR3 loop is CSAVGLNEQYF. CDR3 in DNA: TGCAGTGCTGTTGGGCTGAACGAGCAGTACTTC.

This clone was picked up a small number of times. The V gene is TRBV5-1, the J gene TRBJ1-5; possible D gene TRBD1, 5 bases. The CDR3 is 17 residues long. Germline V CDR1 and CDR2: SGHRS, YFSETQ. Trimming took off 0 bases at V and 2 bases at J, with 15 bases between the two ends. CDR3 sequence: CASSLDRSSRGNQPQHF. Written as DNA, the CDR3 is TGCGCCAGCAGCTTGGACAGGTCTTCAAGGGGCAATCAGCCCCAGCATTTT.

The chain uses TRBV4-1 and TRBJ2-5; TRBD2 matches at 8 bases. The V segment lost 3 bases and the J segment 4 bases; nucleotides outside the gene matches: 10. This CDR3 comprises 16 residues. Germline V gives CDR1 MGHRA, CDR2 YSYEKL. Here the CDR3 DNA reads TGCGCCAGCAGCCACCCCTCCGGGACTAGGGGAGAGACCCAGTACTTC. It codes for CASSHPSGTRGETQYF.

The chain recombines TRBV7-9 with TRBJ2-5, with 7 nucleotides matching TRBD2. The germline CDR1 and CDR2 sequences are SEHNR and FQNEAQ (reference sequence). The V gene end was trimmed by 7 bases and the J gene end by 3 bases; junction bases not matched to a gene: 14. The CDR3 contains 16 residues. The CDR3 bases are TGTGCCAGCATGGGGGGGTTGCGGGGCACCAAAGAGACCCAGTACTTC. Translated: CASMGGLRGTKETQYF.

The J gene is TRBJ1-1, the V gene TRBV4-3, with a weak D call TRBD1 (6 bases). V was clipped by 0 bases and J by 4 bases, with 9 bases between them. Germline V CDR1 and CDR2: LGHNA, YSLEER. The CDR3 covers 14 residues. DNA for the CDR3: TGCGCCAGCAGCCAAGAAACAGGGCGCACTGAAGCTTTCTTT. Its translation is CASSQETGRTEAFF.

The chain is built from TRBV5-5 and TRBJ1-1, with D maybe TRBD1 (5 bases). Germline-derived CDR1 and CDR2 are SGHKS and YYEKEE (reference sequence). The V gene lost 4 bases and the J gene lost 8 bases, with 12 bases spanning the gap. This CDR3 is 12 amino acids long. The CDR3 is CASSPRWGEAFF. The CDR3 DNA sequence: TGTGCCAGCAGCCCAAGATGGGGGGAAGCTTTCTTT. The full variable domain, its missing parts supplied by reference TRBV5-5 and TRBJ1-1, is DAGVTQSPTHLIKTRGQQVTLRCSPISGHKSVSWYQQVLGQGPQFIFQYYEKEERGRGNFPDRFSARQFPNYSSELNVNALLLGDSALYLCASSPRWGEAFFGQGTRLTVV.

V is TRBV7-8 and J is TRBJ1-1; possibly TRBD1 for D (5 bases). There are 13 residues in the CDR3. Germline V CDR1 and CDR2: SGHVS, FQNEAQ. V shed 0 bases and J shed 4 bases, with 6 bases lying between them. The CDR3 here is CASSLARGTEAFF. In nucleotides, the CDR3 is TGTGCCAGCAGCTTAGCTAGGGGCACTGAAGCTTTCTTT.

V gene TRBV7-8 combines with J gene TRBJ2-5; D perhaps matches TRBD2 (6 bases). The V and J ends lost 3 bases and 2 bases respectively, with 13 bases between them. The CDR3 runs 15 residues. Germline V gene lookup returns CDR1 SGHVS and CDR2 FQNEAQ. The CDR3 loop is CASSFFSGLQETQYF. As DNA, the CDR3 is TGTGCCAGCAGCTTCTTCTCGGGACTTCAAGAGACCCAGTACTTC.

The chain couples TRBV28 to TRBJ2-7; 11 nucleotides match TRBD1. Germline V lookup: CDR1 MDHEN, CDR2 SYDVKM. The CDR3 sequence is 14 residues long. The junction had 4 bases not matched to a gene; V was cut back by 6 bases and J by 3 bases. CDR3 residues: CASRSGTGGYEQYF. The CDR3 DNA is TGTGCCAGCAGGTCCGGGACAGGGGGCTACGAGCAGTACTTC.

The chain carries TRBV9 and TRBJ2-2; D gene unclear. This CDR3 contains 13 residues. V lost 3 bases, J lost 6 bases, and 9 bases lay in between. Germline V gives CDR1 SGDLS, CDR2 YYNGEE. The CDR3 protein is CASSAKAAGELFF. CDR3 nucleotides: TGTGCCAGCAGCGCAAAGGCCGCCGGGGAGCTGTTTTTT.

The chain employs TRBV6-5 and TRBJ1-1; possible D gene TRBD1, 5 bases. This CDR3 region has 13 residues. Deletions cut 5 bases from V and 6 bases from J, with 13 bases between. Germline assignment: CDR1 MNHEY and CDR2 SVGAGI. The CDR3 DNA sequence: TGTGCCAGCAGTCCCGGGAGGGGTCCTGAAGCTTTCTTT. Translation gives CASSPGRGPEAFF.

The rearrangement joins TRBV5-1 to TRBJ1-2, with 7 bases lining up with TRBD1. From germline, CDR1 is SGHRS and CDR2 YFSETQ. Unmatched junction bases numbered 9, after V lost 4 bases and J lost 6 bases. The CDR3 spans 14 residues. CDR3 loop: CASSLHTGDDGYTF. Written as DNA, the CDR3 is TGCGCCAGCAGCCTCCACACAGGGGATGATGGCTACACCTTC.